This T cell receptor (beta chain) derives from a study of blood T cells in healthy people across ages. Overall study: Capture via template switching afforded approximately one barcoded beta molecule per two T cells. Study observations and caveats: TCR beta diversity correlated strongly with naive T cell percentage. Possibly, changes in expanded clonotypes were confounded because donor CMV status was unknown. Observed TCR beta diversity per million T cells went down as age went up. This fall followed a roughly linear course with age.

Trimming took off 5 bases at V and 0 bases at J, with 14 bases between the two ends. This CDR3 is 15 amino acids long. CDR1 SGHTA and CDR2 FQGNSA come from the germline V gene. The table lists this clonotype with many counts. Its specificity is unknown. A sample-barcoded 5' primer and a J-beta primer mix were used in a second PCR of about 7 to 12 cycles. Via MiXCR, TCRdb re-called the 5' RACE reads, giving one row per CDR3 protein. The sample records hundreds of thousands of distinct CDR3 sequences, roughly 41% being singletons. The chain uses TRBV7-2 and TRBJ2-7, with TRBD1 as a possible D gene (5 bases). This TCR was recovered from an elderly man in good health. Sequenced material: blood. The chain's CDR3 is CASSDRTRTSYEQYF. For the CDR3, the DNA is TGTGCCAGCAGCGACCGGACACGAACCTCCTACGAGCAGTACTTC.